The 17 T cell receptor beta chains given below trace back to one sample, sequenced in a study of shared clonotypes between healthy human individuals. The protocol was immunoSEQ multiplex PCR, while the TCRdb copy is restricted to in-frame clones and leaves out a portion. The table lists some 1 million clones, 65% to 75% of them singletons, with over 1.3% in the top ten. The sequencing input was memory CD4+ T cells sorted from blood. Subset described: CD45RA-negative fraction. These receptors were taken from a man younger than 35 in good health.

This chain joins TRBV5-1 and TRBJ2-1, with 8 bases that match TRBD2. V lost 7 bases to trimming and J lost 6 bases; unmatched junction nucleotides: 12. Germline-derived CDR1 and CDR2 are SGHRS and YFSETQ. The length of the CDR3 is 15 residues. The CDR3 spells CASEPSGGRGNEQFF. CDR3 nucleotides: TGCGCCAGCGAACCCTCGGGGGGGCGGGGCAATGAGCAGTTCTTC.

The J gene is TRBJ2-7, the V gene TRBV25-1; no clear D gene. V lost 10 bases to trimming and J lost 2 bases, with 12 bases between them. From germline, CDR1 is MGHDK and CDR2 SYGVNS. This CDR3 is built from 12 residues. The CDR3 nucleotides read TGTGCCAACGCGAGAGGAACCTACGAGCAGTACTTC. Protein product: CANARGTYEQYF.

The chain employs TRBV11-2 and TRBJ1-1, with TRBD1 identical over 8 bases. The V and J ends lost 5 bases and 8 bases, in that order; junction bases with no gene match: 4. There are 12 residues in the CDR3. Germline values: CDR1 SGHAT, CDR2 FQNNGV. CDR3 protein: CASSQDRAEAFF. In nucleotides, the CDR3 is TGTGCCAGCAGCCAGGACAGGGCGGAAGCTTTCTTT. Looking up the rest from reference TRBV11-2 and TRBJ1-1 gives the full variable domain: EAGVAQSPRYKIIEKRQSVAFWCNPISGHATLYWYQQILGQGPKLLIQFQNNGVVDDSQLPKDRFSAERLKGVDSTLKIQPAKLEDSAVYLCASSQDRAEAFFGQGTRLTVV.

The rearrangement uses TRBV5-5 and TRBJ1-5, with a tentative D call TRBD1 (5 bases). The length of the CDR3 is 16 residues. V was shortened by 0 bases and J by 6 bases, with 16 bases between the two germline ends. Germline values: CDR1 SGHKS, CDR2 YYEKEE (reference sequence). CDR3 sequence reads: CASSLGGRESGQPQHF. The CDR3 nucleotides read TGTGCCAGCAGCTTGGGGGGCAGGGAATCTGGTCAGCCCCAGCATTTT.

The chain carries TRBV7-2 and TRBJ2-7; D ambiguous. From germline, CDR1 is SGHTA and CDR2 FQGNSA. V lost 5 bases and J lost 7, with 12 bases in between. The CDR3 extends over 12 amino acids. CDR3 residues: CASSTVVGEQYF. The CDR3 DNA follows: TGTGCCAGCAGCACGGTTGTGGGTGAGCAGTACTTC.

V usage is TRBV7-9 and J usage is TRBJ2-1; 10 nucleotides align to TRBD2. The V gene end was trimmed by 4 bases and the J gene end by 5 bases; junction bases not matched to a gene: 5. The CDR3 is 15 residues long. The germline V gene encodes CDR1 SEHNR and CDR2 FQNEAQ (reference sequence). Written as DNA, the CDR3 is TGTGCCAGCAGCTCGAGGACTAGCGGAGACAATGAGCAGTTCTTC. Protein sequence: CASSSRTSGDNEQFF.

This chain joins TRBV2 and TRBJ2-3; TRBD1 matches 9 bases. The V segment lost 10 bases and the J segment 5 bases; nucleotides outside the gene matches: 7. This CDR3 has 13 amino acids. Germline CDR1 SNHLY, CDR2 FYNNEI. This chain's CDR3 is CATSGQGQDTQYF. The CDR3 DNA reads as TGTGCCACCTCGGGACAGGGTCAAGATACGCAGTATTTT.

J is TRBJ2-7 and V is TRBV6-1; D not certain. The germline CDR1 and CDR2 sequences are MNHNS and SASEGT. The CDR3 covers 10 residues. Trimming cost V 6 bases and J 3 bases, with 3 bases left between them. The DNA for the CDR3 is TGTGCCAGCAGCAACTACGAGCAGTACTTC. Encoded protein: CASSNYEQYF.

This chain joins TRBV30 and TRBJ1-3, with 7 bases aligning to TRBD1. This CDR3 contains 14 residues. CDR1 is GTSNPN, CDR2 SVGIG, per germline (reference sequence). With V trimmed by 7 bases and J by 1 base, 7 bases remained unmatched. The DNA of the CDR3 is TGTGCCTTAGGGGGCGCCGGATCTGGAAACACCATATATTTT. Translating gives CALGGAGSGNTIYF. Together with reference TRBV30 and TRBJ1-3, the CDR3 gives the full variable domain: SQTIHQWPATLVQPVGSPLSLECTVEGTSNPNLYWYRQAAGRGLQLLFYSVGIGQISSEVPQNLSASRPQDRQFILSSKKLLLSDSGFYLCALGGAGSGNTIYFGEGSWLTVV.

Here the CDR3 reads CASRFGTRGGSTDTQYF. The DNA of the CDR3 is TGTGCCAGCAGATTCGGGACTAGAGGGGGGAGCACAGATACGCAGTATTTT. This chain joins TRBV28 and TRBJ2-3, with TRBD2 identical over 8 bases. The germline CDR1 and CDR2 sequences are MDHEN and SYDVKM. V was pared by 6 bases and J by 0 bases, with 11 bases of the junction left unmatched. The length of the CDR3 is 17 residues. Full variable domain (rest looked up from reference TRBV28 and TRBJ2-3): DVKVTQSSRYLVKRTGEKVFLECVQDMDHENMFWYRQDPGLGLRLIYFSYDVKMKEKGDIPEGYSVSREKKERFSLILESASTNQTSMYLCASRFGTRGGSTDTQYFGPGTRLTVL.

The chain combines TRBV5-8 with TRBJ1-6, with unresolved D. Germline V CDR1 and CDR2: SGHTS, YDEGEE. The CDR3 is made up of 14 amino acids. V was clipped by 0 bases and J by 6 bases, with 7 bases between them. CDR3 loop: CASSLGGGNSPLHF. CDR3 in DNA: TGTGCCAGCAGCTTGGGGGGAGGTAATTCACCCCTCCACTTT.

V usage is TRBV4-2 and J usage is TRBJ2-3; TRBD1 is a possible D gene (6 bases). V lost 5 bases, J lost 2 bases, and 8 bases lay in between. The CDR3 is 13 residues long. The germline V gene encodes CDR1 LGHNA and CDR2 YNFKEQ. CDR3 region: CASSGGNTDTQYF. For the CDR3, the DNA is TGTGCCAGCAGCGGGGGCAACACAGATACGCAGTATTTT.

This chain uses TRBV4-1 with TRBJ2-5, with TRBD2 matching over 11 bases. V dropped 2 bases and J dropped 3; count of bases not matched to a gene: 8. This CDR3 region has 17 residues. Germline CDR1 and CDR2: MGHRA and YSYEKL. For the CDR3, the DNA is TGCGCCAGCAGCCAATCGACCGGGACTAGCGGTGAAGAGACCCAGTACTTC. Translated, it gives CASSQSTGTSGEETQYF.

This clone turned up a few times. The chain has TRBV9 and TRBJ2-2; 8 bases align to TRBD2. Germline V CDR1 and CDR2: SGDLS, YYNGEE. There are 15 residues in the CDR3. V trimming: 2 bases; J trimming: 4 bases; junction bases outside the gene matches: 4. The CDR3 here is CASSVAGGRTGELFF. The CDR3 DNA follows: TGTGCCAGCAGCGTCGCGGGGGGACGCACCGGGGAGCTGTTTTTT.

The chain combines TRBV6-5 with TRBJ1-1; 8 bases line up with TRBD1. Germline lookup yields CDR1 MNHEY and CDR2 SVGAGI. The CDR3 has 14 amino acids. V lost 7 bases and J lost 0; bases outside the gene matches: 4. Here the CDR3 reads CASTQGQVNTEAFF. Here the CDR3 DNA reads TGTGCCAGCACCCAGGGACAGGTGAACACTGAAGCTTTCTTT.

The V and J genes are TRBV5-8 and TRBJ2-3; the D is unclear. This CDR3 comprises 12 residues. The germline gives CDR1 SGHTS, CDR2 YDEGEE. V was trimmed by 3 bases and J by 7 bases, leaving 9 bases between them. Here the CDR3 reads CASSSNSYTQYF. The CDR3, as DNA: TGTGCCAGCAGCTCAAACAGTTATACGCAGTATTTT.

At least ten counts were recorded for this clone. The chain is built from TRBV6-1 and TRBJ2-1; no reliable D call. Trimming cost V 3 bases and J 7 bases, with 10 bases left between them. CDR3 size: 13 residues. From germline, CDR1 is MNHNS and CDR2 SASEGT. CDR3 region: CASSEQPRNEQFF. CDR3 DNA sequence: TGTGCCAGCAGTGAGCAGCCCAGGAATGAGCAGTTCTTC.